A single sample is the source of the 7 T cell receptor beta chains below, sequenced in a study of cytomegalovirus exposure and HLA in healthy donors. PCR used 60 Vbeta primers and 13 Jbeta primers. Clones were sequenced by immunoSEQ multiplex PCR, and TCRdb holds only the in-frame ones, with some missing. The sample lists about 150,000 clones, 73% occurring once. Material for sequencing was PBMCs. The receptors stem from a woman aged 18-29 years in good health and CMV-seronegative.

The chain recombines TRBV2 with TRBJ2-3; a weak D match, TRBD1 (10 bases). V gave up 2 bases and J gave up 4 bases, with 25 bases separating them. CDR3 length equals 19 residues. The germline V gene encodes CDR1 SNHLY and CDR2 FYNNEI. CDR3 sequence: CASSETGQGLAGVSDTQYF. The CDR3 bases are TGTGCCAGCAGTGAAACGGGACAGGGGTTAGCGGGGGTCTCAGATACGCAGTATTTT.

The chain carries TRBV2 and TRBJ2-3; D not resolved. Trimming left V 7 bases short and J 4 bases short, with 6 bases between. This CDR3 region has 11 residues. Germline CDR1 and CDR2: SNHLY and FYNNEI. The CDR3 loop reads CASKLADTQYF. CDR3 DNA: TGTGCCAGCAAGCTAGCAGATACGCAGTATTTT.

The V call is TRBV7-2, the J call TRBJ2-2; 12 bases map to TRBD2. Per the germline V gene, CDR1 is SGHTA and CDR2 is FQGNSA. The CDR3 length is 17 residues. V lost 0 bases to trimming and J lost 4 bases; unmatched junction nucleotides: 3. DNA of the CDR3: TGTGCCAGCAGCTTAGCCCGGACTAGCGGGGCCACCGGGGAGCTGTTTTTT. As protein: CASSLARTSGATGELFF. The full variable domain, its missing parts supplied by reference TRBV7-2 and TRBJ2-2, is GAGVSQSPSNKVTEKGKDVELRCDPISGHTALYWYRQSLGQGLEFLIYFQGNSAPDKSGLPSDRFSAERTGGSVSTLTIQRTQQEDSAVYLCASSLARTSGATGELFFGEGSRLTVL.

In this sample, this clone turned up once. The chain links TRBV15 to TRBJ1-4; a possible D gene is TRBD1 (5 bases). V shed 1 base and J shed 5 bases, with 11 bases lying between them. Germline CDR1 LNHNV, CDR2 YYDKDF (reference sequence). The CDR3 is 15 residues long. CDR3 protein: CATSRGGAMNEKLFF. The DNA for the CDR3 is TGTGCCACCAGCAGAGGTGGGGCTATGAATGAAAAACTGTTTTTT.

The CDR3 DNA sequence: TGTGCCAGCAGTAATGACAGGGGTGGGGAGCAGTACTTC. It is translated as CASSNDRGGEQYF. The chain is built from TRBV6-6 and TRBJ2-7; the match to TRBD1 covers 8 bases. This CDR3 is built from 13 residues. The ends lost 5 bases at V and 7 bases at J; junction bases unmatched: 7. Per the germline V gene, CDR1 is MNHNY and CDR2 is SVGAGI (reference sequence).

The chain has TRBV28 and TRBJ1-1, with D unresolved. V was clipped by 6 bases and J by 0 bases, with 14 bases between them. The CDR3 contains 15 residues. CDR1 and CDR2 (germline): MDHEN, SYDVKM. Here the CDR3 reads CASSNRPVVNTEAFF. In DNA, the CDR3 is TGTGCCAGCAGCAACAGACCGGTTGTGAACACTGAAGCTTTCTTT.

The sample holds a few counts of this clone. This chain joins TRBV7-9 and TRBJ2-7; 7 bases map to TRBD1. The CDR3 spans 14 residues. Germline V gene sequence: CDR1 SEHNR, CDR2 FQNEAQ (reference sequence). The V and J ends lost 5 bases and 4 bases, in that order; junction bases with no gene match: 8. The CDR3 region is CASSPRDRKYEQYF. In DNA, the CDR3 is TGTGCCAGCAGCCCGAGGGACAGAAAATACGAGCAGTACTTC. Complete variable domain (other parts from reference TRBV7-9 and TRBJ2-7): DTGVSQNPRHKITKRGQNVTFRCDPISEHNRLYWYRQTLGQGPEFLTYFQNEAQLEKSRLLSDRFSAERPKGSFSTLEIQRTEQGDSAMYLCASSPRDRKYEQYFGPGTRLTVT.